These 11 T cell receptor beta chains originate from one sample sequenced in a study of long-term antiretroviral therapy in people with HIV. Researchers ran immunoSEQ v3.0 at survey level. The assay was immunoSEQ multiplex PCR, and TCRdb's table has in-frame clones only and misses some. This repertoire shows 15,000 to 20,000 clones, about nine tenths found once; its top ten account for 4.1%. Material: unsorted PBMCs, obtained 2.1 years after starting antiretroviral therapy. The origin of the receptors is a man younger than 30 with HIV.

The V gene is TRBV6-6, the J gene TRBJ1-4; possibly TRBD1 for D (6 bases). Trimming stripped 6 bases from V and 8 bases from J, with 16 bases between. The germline CDR1 and CDR2 sequences are MNHNY and SVGAGI (reference sequence). The CDR3 has 14 amino acids. The CDR3 sequence: CASRTQGGGEKLFF. DNA of the CDR3: TGTGCCAGCAGGACACAGGGAGGAGGGGAAAAACTGTTTTTT.

Comments on this clone: One end of the junction varies from germline; a read error may be responsible. The genes are TRBV7-7 and TRBJ2-3; 7 bases map to TRBD2. The CDR3 runs to 14 residues. Germline V lookup: CDR1 SSHAT, CDR2 FNYEAQ (reference sequence). Here the CDR3 DNA reads TGTGCTAGCAGCCCGGCTAGCGGTAGCGTTACGCAGTATTTT. Translating gives CASSPASGSVTQYF.

The rearrangement links TRBV7-9 to TRBJ2-7; 9 nucleotides agree with TRBD2. Trimming took 5 bases from V and 2 from J; bases not matched to a gene: 10. The CDR3 has 16 residues. Per the germline V gene, CDR1 is SEHNR and CDR2 is FQNEAQ (reference sequence). The CDR3 here is CASSTPLSGGTYEQYF. The CDR3 bases are TGTGCCAGCAGCACTCCCTTGAGCGGGGGGACCTACGAGCAGTACTTC.

CDR3 coding DNA: TGCGCCAGCAGCTTGGCCGGGGAAGGACAGGGCTACGGAAAACTGTTTTTT. Translated: CASSLAGEGQGYGKLFF. The V call is TRBV5-1, the J call TRBJ1-4; 8 nucleotides match TRBD1. Germline V CDR1 and CDR2: SGHRS, YFSETQ. The junction had 14 bases not matched to a gene; V was cut back by 0 bases and J by 10 bases. The CDR3 loop spans 17 amino acids.

This clone was counted a single time. CDR3 in amino acids: CAWNGGSYEQYF. CDR3 DNA sequence: TGTGCCTGGAACGGTGGCTCCTACGAGCAGTACTTC. The chain carries TRBV30 and TRBJ2-7; D gene uncertain. Germline assignment: CDR1 GTSNPN and CDR2 SVGIG (reference sequence). This CDR3 is built from 12 residues. Deletions cut 4 bases from V and 0 bases from J, with 7 bases between.

The J gene is TRBJ2-7, the V gene TRBV19, with TRBD2 matching 10 bases. The V gene end was trimmed by 5 bases and the J gene end by 5 bases; junction bases not matched to a gene: 6. The CDR3 is made up of 14 amino acids. Germline assignment: CDR1 LNHDA and CDR2 SQIVND (reference sequence). The CDR3 here is CASSRLAGVNEQYF. CDR3 nucleotide sequence: TGTGCCAGTAGTCGGCTAGCGGGAGTGAACGAGCAGTACTTC.

The chain is built from TRBV11-3 and TRBJ2-1, with 8 bases fitting TRBD2. The germline gives CDR1 SGHNT, CDR2 YENEEA. The ends lost 5 bases at V and 0 bases at J; junction bases unmatched: 3. The CDR3 consists of 15 residues. As DNA, the CDR3 is TGTGCCAGCAGCCCCGGGACTAGCTCCTACAATGAGCAGTTCTTC. Translating it yields CASSPGTSSYNEQFF.

The DNA for the CDR3 is TGTGCCAGCAGCGTAGATGGTAATTCACCCCTCCACTTT. Protein: CASSVDGNSPLHF. The genes are TRBV9 and TRBJ1-6; D gene ambiguous. The V end was cut by 0 bases, the J end by 6 bases, with 4 bases between. The CDR3 is made up of 13 amino acids. Germline loops: CDR1 SGDLS, CDR2 YYNGEE.

The rearrangement uses TRBV5-4 and TRBJ2-3; the D gene is possibly TRBD2 (5 bases). CDR3 length: 15 amino acids. Per the germline V gene, CDR1 is SGHNT and CDR2 is YYREEE (reference sequence). The germline V and J ends were trimmed by 4 bases and 3 bases, with 15 bases remaining between them. CDR3 nucleotide sequence: TGTGCCAGCAGCGGGAGACTGCTAGGTACAGATACGCAGTATTTT. Protein sequence: CASSGRLLGTDTQYF.

This sequence joins TRBV5-1 and TRBJ1-1; a possible D gene is TRBD1 (5 bases). Germline assignment: CDR1 SGHRS and CDR2 YFSETQ. V was clipped by 4 bases and J by 6 bases, with 19 bases between them. This CDR3 has 15 residues. CDR3 amino acids: CASSGGDLGIPEAFF. The CDR3 region has the DNA TGCGCCAGCAGCGGAGGGGACCTTGGAATACCTGAAGCTTTCTTT.

The CDR3 spells CASSTSGTGGFNQPQHF. As DNA, the CDR3 is TGTGCCAGTAGTACCTCCGGGACAGGGGGATTCAATCAGCCCCAGCATTTT. The V call is TRBV19, the J call TRBJ1-5; 11 bases match TRBD1. This CDR3 comprises 17 residues. V lost 4 bases to trimming and J lost 3 bases; unmatched junction nucleotides: 8. In germline, CDR1 is LNHDA, CDR2 SQIVND (reference sequence).